This T cell receptor beta chain is drawn from a study of T-cell reconstitution after alpha-beta-depleted transplantation in children. Study-level points and caveats: It was surviving recipient T cells and thymic progenitors that gave some patients high TCRbeta diversity at day 60. By about two months after transplant, alpha-beta T cells reportedly arose from several hundred graft clones that had expanded. At the one-year point after transplant, T-cell counts and TCRbeta diversity were found to come mostly from T cells that had been newly produced.

On this clonotype itself: Its target is not known.

The germline V gene encodes CDR1 SEHNR and CDR2 FQNEAQ (reference sequence). The CDR3 spans 15 residues. V lost 5 bases, J lost 0 bases, and 14 bases lay in between. Preparing the TCRbeta library involved the use of unique molecular identifiers. TCRdb fed the PCR reads into MiXCR, producing one record per CDR3 protein. In the table there are some 190,000 distinct CDR3 sequences, around 10% of which are singletons. The clonotype was recovered from a boy between 2 and 10 years old with acute myeloid leukemia, due to receive a stem cell transplant. This specimen was PBMCs, taken before TCRalphabeta/CD19-depleted stem cell transplant. The chain joins TRBV7-9 to TRBJ2-7; unclear D gene. The CDR3 DNA follows: TGTGCCAGCAGCCGAACACGGATCGGCTCCTACGAGCAGTACTTC. Translation: CASSRTRIGSYEQYF. Using reference TRBV7-9 and TRBJ2-7 for the parts outside the CDR3, the full variable domain is DTGVSQNPRHKITKRGQNVTFRCDPISEHNRLYWYRQTLGQGPEFLTYFQNEAQLEKSRLLSDRFSAERPKGSFSTLEIQRTEQGDSAMYLCASSRTRIGSYEQYFGPGTRLTVT.